The 17 T cell receptor beta chains reported below all come from one sample, sequenced in a study of blood T cell repertoires in COVID-19. TCRdb keeps only in-frame clones here, not all; method: immunoSEQ multiplex PCR. Found here are over 200,000 clones, 65% to 85% of them singletons; the top ten hold just over 8.5%. Sample: peripheral blood. The source of these receptors is a man aged 35 to 55 with active or convalescent COVID-19.

This clone was counted only a few times. J is TRBJ1-6 and V is TRBV23-1, with 7 bases lining up with TRBD1. TRBV23-1 is classed as an ORF, of uncertain function. The CDR3 loop spans 16 amino acids. Trimming cost V 0 bases and J 5 bases; bases outside gene matches: 4. The CDR3 nucleotides read TGCGCCAGCAGTCAATCCGGGACAGACCATAATTCACCCCTCCACTTT. Its protein is CASSQSGTDHNSPLHF.

This rearrangement joins TRBV7-6 to TRBJ2-2, with 7 bases lining up with TRBD2. Germline assignment: CDR1 SGHVS and CDR2 FNYEAQ. J lost 1 base, V lost 4 bases, and 3 bases had no gene match. The length of the CDR3 is 15 residues. The CDR3 sequence is CASSWGGLNTGELFF. The CDR3 DNA is TGTGCCAGCAGCTGGGGGGGACTGAACACCGGGGAGCTGTTTTTT.

V is TRBV11-2 and J is TRBJ2-1, with 8 bases identical to TRBD2. J was trimmed by 0 bases and V by 4 bases; bases with no gene match: 11. Per the germline V gene, CDR1 is SGHAT and CDR2 is FQNNGV. The CDR3 runs 18 residues. For the CDR3, the DNA is TGTGCCAGCAGCTCGCCTCCAAGCGGGAGTTCCTCCTACAATGAGCAGTTCTTC. Protein sequence: CASSSPPSGSSSYNEQFF.

This clone was observed once. The V and J genes are TRBV27 and TRBJ1-2; TRBD1 might be the D (6 bases). From germline, CDR1 is MNHEY and CDR2 SMNVEV (reference sequence). The V gene lost 2 bases and the J gene lost 0 bases, with 10 bases spanning the gap. This CDR3 spans 15 amino acids. The CDR3 is CASSLRPGANYGYTF. Written as DNA, the CDR3 is TGTGCCAGCAGTTTACGGCCAGGGGCTAACTATGGCTACACCTTC.

The chain links TRBV9 to TRBJ2-2; no clear D gene. Trimming removed 0 bases at V and 0 bases at J, with 9 bases between. The CDR3 is 16 residues long. Germline CDR1 and CDR2: SGDLS and YYNGEE. CDR3 nucleotide sequence: TGTGCCAGCAGCGTAGATCCAGGAACGAACACCGGGGAGCTGTTTTTT. It codes for CASSVDPGTNTGELFF.

The chain joins TRBV27 to TRBJ2-1; 10 bases fit TRBD2. V gave up 8 bases and J gave up 6 bases; unmatched junction bases: 13. The CDR3 extends over 16 amino acids. Per the germline V gene, CDR1 is MNHEY and CDR2 is SMNVEV (reference sequence). The CDR3 sequence: CASSGRTSGTPNEQFF. CDR3 in DNA: TGTGCCAGCTCCGGCCGGACTAGCGGCACCCCCAATGAGCAGTTCTTC.

CDR3 amino acids: CASSPPLVSGGNNEQFF. CDR3 nucleotide sequence: TGTGCCAGCAGCCCCCCGCTTGTTAGCGGGGGTAACAATGAGCAGTTCTTC. V usage is TRBV7-6 and J usage is TRBJ2-1, with 9 nucleotides matching TRBD2. CDR1 is SGHVS and CDR2 is FNYEAQ in the germline V gene. This CDR3 region has 17 residues. V shed 5 bases and J 5 bases; nucleotides not matched to a gene: 13.

The chain joins TRBV6-5 to TRBJ2-3, with 7 bases fitting TRBD1. This CDR3 is built from 12 residues. After removal of 8 bases from V and 1 base from J, the junction contained 0 bases not matched to a gene. The germline CDR1 and CDR2 sequences are MNHEY and SVGAGI. Here the CDR3 DNA reads TGTGCCAGCCAGGGGGGCACAGATACGCAGTATTTT. Translating it yields CASQGGTDTQYF.

The rearrangement uses TRBV7-2 and TRBJ2-1, with TRBD1 as a possible D gene (5 bases). There are 14 residues in the CDR3. V was cut by 8 bases and J by 2 bases, with 13 bases left in between. Germline V lookup: CDR1 SGHTA, CDR2 FQGNSA. DNA of the CDR3: TGTGCCAGCTTGGTGACAGCTACCTACAATGAGCAGTTCTTC. This encodes CASLVTATYNEQFF. Combining the CDR3 with reference TRBV7-2 and TRBJ2-1 gives the whole variable domain GAGVSQSPSNKVTEKGKDVELRCDPISGHTALYWYRQSLGQGLEFLIYFQGNSAPDKSGLPSDRFSAERTGGSVSTLTIQRTQQEDSAVYLCASLVTATYNEQFFGPGTRLTVL.

The chain has TRBV27 and TRBJ2-7; 7 bases map to TRBD1. This CDR3 spans 13 amino acids. J lost 6 bases, V lost 4 bases, and 6 bases had no gene match. Germline V gene data show CDR1 as MNHEY and CDR2 as SMNVEV (reference sequence). CDR3 sequence reads: CASSSTGVREQYF. Written as DNA, the CDR3 is TGTGCCAGCAGTTCTACAGGGGTCCGCGAGCAGTACTTC.

This clone showed up many times. The CDR3 nucleotides read TGTGCCAGCAGTGAAGCCGGGACTAGCAGCCACACCGGGGAGCTGTTTTTT. Its translation: CASSEAGTSSHTGELFF. The chain is built from TRBV6-1 and TRBJ2-2; 9 bases match TRBD2. The CDR3 has 17 residues. The J segment lost 3 bases and the V segment lost 0 bases, leaving 5 bases of the junction unmatched. From germline, CDR1 is MNHNS and CDR2 SASEGT.

This clone was picked up many times. The chain uses TRBV7-6 and TRBJ1-4, with 7 positions matching TRBD1. The CDR3 extends over 16 amino acids. The germline gives CDR1 SGHVS, CDR2 FNYEAQ. The V and J ends lost 5 bases and 8 bases, in that order; junction bases with no gene match: 14. In DNA form, the CDR3 reads TGTGCCAGCAGCGAGTCGACAGGGTTGACTTACGAAAAACTGTTTTTT. Its translation is CASSESTGLTYEKLFF.

This clone was counted between two and nine times. This chain uses TRBV11-1 with TRBJ1-4; D perhaps matches TRBD1 (5 bases). Trimming removed 1 base from V and 4 bases from J, with 13 bases in between. The length of the CDR3 is 16 residues. Looked up from germline, CDR1 is SGHAT and CDR2 is FQDESV (reference sequence). The CDR3 spells CASSLDFGHGNEKLFF. The DNA of the CDR3 is TGTGCCAGCAGCTTAGACTTCGGACACGGTAATGAAAAACTGTTTTTT.

V is TRBV15 and J is TRBJ2-2, with 8 bases that match TRBD1. V was clipped by 3 bases and J by 5 bases; unmatched bases: 5. The germline V gene encodes CDR1 LNHNV and CDR2 YYDKDF (reference sequence). The CDR3 has 15 residues. CDR3 in amino acids: CATSSNRGRTGELFF. CDR3 bases: TGTGCCACCAGCAGCAACAGGGGGAGGACCGGGGAGCTGTTTTTT.

This clone was observed at least ten times. V is TRBV6-2 or TRBV6-3 and J is TRBJ2-2, with a tentative D call TRBD1 (6 bases). V lost 5 bases to trimming and J lost 0 bases, with 19 bases between them. This CDR3 is built from 18 residues. Germline V gene data show CDR1 as MNHEY and CDR2 as SVGEGT. CDR3 DNA sequence: TGTGCCAGCAGTACGACACCAACAGGGCTCGCGAACACCGGGGAGCTGTTTTTT. Translating gives CASSTTPTGLANTGELFF.

V is TRBV6-6 and J is TRBJ2-7; the D is unclear. The CDR3 is 13 amino acids. Germline V gene sequence: CDR1 MNHNY, CDR2 SVGAGI (reference sequence). V was trimmed by 2 bases and J by 2 bases, leaving 7 bases between them. CDR3 bases: TGTGCCAGCAGTTACACACAGACCTACGAGCAGTACTTC. Its protein product is CASSYTQTYEQYF.

The V call is TRBV9, the J call TRBJ2-7; perhaps TRBD1 as D (7 bases). In germline, CDR1 is SGDLS, CDR2 YYNGEE. The CDR3 covers 14 residues. V lost 0 bases and J 2 bases, leaving 9 bases between the germline ends. The CDR3 coding sequence is TGTGCCAGCAGCGTAGCAGGGGGGACCTACGAGCAGTACTTC. Its protein product is CASSVAGGTYEQYF.